This record concerns one T cell receptor (beta chain) sequence. There is no known antigen for this receptor. One base away there is no much larger clone; base qualities are not given. The junction shows trimming of 0 bases on V and 2 bases on J, plus 12 bases between the germline ends. The CDR3 covers 16 residues, taking in both the cysteine and the phenylalanine. The entry retains the CDR3 DNA only, 48 bases that are in frame from base 1. CDR1 and CDR2, looked up from the germline V gene (reference sequence), are MNHEY and SMNVEV. The data derive from a study of OX40 agonist ivuxolimab in advanced cancers. For context, the study as a whole: Ivuxolimab, which targeted the costimulatory receptor OX40 (CD134), was an agonistic, fully human IgG2 monoclonal antibody. Intravenous ivuxolimab was administered to patients every 2 weeks at six dose levels: 0.01, 0.1, 0.3, 1.5, 3 and 10 mg/kg. Of the 52 patients in dose escalation, about 20 had hepatocellular carcinoma, some 15 had melanoma, 9 had renal cell carcinoma and 9 had head and neck cancer. The dose-escalation cohort was around 83% male with a mean age of roughly 62 years, ranging from roughly 20 to 80. Patients were allowed to have had prior anti-PD-1, anti-PD-L1 or anti-CTLA-4 therapy, and 30% to 50% of the dose-escalation patients had previously received checkpoint inhibitors. Partial responses occurred in three dose-escalation patients: two with cutaneous melanoma and one with hepatocellular carcinoma. Peripheral TCRbeta sequencing was intended to test whether TCR sequence diversity was altered and clonal T-cell expansion was caused by ivuxolimab. The monotherapy dose-escalation portion (N of about 50 patients) of the phase I ivuxolimab trial is reported in the paper.

Patients with autoimmune disease history or receiving systemic immunosuppression were excluded from the trial. In every dose cohort, peripheral blood was drawn for TCR sequencing at baseline, cycle 4 day 1, and cycle 7 day 1. Samples were obtained from an open-label, multicenter, first-in-human phase I dose-escalation trial of ivuxolimab. Adults with locally advanced or metastatic melanoma, renal cell, hepatocellular, or head and neck squamous cell carcinoma were enrolled in the trial. CD4+ and CD8+ T cells were sorted separately from peripheral blood before TCR sequencing. For sequencing of the TCRbeta CDR3 region, genomic DNA was extracted from the sorted cells. TCRbeta CDR3 regions were sequenced using the immunoSEQ Assay. Drawn from immuneACCESS, this table holds only the in-frame rearrangements with V and J called that TCRdb kept. Clones are partly lost; checked studies trace under half to an unresolved V gene and leave the rest unexplained. Present in this sample are 26,000 or so clones, 65% to 85% of which were seen just once. The ten most abundant clones make up roughly a quarter of the sample.

Overall study outcomes, separate from this receptor: The antigen specificity of the peripheral T cells that underwent clonal expansion was not determined. Low levels of normalized T-cell clonal expansion were also shown by some nonresponding patients. On average, CD8+ T cells showed more expanded clones than CD4+ T cells after ivuxolimab. At doses of 0.1 to 3.0 mg/kg, clonal expansion of both CD4+ and CD8+ blood T cells was observed from baseline to week 6. In partial responders in the 0.1-3.0 mg/kg groups, normalized peripheral clonal expansion was found to be among the lowest, especially among CD8+ T cells.

The source is an adult with an advanced solid tumor such as melanoma, head and neck, liver or kidney cancer. The rearranged segments are TRBV27 and TRBJ2-3; the D segment may tentatively be TRBD1 or TRBD2, each giving 5 matched bases. The sample here was CD4+ or CD8+ T cells sorted from blood, taken in a trial of the OX40 agonist ivuxolimab. The DNA sequence follows: TGTGCCAGCAGTTTATCCCCAGGGAGCTTCACAGATACGCAGTATTTT. Protein translation: CASSLSPGSFTDTQYF.